This T cell receptor (beta chain) was documented in a study of blood T cell repertoires in COVID-19. Study overall: T cells, B-cell-depleted T cells, or PBMCs provided the cDNA or gDNA that served as material.

In the original analysis: Reference gene primer amplification yielded estimated nucleated cell counts. The table came from immunoSEQ multiplex PCR; TCRdb's copy has only in-frame clones and leaves some out. V and J calls and clone size come straight from that table; D and trimming were deduced from the DNA. This table has some 300,000 clones, around 89% appearing once. CDR3 length: 16 amino acids. Germline V CDR1 and CDR2: SGHTA, FQGTGA. The J segment lost 3 bases and the V segment lost 4 bases, leaving 3 bases of the junction unmatched. Participants were placed into cohorts based on the clinical history they reported. Cohort 3 donors counted as recovered after two negative PCRs, clearance, or resolved symptoms.

This TCR was sampled from a woman aged 40 to 50 who had recovered from COVID-19. The chain combines TRBV7-3 with TRBJ2-2; TRBD2 matches 12 bases. What was sequenced was PBMCs or T cells enriched from blood (not recorded which). The CDR3 nucleotides are TGTGCCAGCAGCTCACGACTAGCGGGAGACACCGGGGAGCTGTTTTTT. Protein sequence: CASSSRLAGDTGELFF.